These 31 T cell receptor beta chains share one sample of origin, sequenced in a study of beta chain features in type 1 diabetes (dated by TCRdb to 2016 to 2019). Antigens of these TCRs are unknown. Summary of the overall study and its limitations: In all four CD4+ subsets, TCRB CDR3 length was moderately but significantly shorter in type 1 diabetes patients.

Library method: the immunoSEQ multiplex PCR assay. All of the isolated RNA was reverse transcribed with the High Capacity cDNA Reverse Transcription Kit, so expressed TCRB transcripts were sequenced. TCRdb stores this immuneACCESS table with in-frame sequences only. Part of the clones is absent; in the studies checked, under half of the shortfall reflects unresolved V genes, and no reason is known for the rest. This sample gives roughly 260,000 clones in total; roughly 21% of them show up just once. The top ten clones comprise about 0.028% of the sample. Sequencing used naive CD4+ T cells from blood. Explained via the paper, the cell subset or site label denotes: true naive CD4+ T cells. These receptors originate from a woman aged 40 to 50 with type 1 diabetes.

In this sample, this clone turned up a few times. The junction and the germline gene differ at one end; a read error may be behind it. This chain's CDR3 is CATSRESGRRVF. CDR3 nucleotide sequence: TGTGCCACCAGCAGAGAATCGGGACGGAGGGTCTTC. This chain uses TRBV15 with TRBJ2-1; possible D gene TRBD2, 6 bases. CDR1 and CDR2 from the germline V gene are LNHNV and YYDKDF (reference sequence). The CDR3 contains 12 residues.

This clone was counted between two and nine times. V is TRBV29-1 and J is TRBJ2-1, with D possibly being TRBD2 (5 bases). The V gene's germline CDR1 is SQVTM and CDR2 ANQGSEA. With 0 bases removed from V and 14 bases from J, the gap between germline ends came to 11 bases. The CDR3 contains 11 residues. The CDR3 coding sequence is TGCAGCGTTGAAGATGGGCTAGCAGAGTTCTTC. It encodes CSVEDGLAEFF.

This clone was counted between two and nine times. The chain is built from TRBV29-1 and TRBJ2-4; a weak D match, TRBD1 (6 bases). The CDR3 consists of 14 residues. CDR1 is SQVTM, CDR2 ANQGSEA, per germline. Trimming removed 4 bases at V and 8 bases at J, with 18 bases between. CDR3 region: CSVVKQGIVDIQYF. In DNA, the CDR3 is TGCAGCGTTGTAAAACAGGGCATTGTCGACATTCAGTACTTC.

This clone showed up just once. The V gene is TRBV5-1, the J gene TRBJ1-2; no clear D gene. Trimming shortened V by 4 bases and J by 2 bases, and 12 bases separated the two germline ends. Per germline, CDR1 SGHRS and CDR2 YFSETQ. CDR3 size: 14 residues. The CDR3 sequence: CASSVDGLNYGYTF. The CDR3 DNA follows: TGCGCCAGCAGCGTGGACGGACTGAACTATGGCTACACCTTC.

V gene TRBV4-3 combines with J gene TRBJ2-5, with 7 bases identical to TRBD1. Losses at the gene ends were 4 bases for V and 2 bases for J; bases not matched to a gene: 7. This CDR3 is built from 15 residues. CDR1 LGHNA and CDR2 YSLEER come from the germline V gene. The CDR3 sequence: CASSPVGDSQETQYF. The DNA for the CDR3 is TGCGCCAGCAGCCCCGTGGGGGACAGTCAAGAGACCCAGTACTTC.

This clone was detected a few times. The chain has TRBV5-6 and TRBJ1-2; D gene unclear. Trimming took 0 bases from V and 8 from J, leaving 8 bases between them. The CDR3 contains 12 residues. Germline CDR1 reads SGHDT; CDR2 reads YYEEEE. As DNA, the CDR3 is TGTGCCAGCAGCTTGGGAGGGTCCGGCTACACCTTC. Translated, it gives CASSLGGSGYTF.

This rearrangement joins TRBV18 to TRBJ2-1, with D perhaps matching TRBD2 (5 bases). CDR1 is KGHSH, CDR2 LQKENI, per germline. This CDR3 has 14 residues. V dropped 5 bases and J dropped 8 bases, with 16 bases sitting between them. CDR3: CASSAVRDSDEQFF. The CDR3, as DNA: TGTGCCAGCTCAGCGGTCCGGGATAGCGATGAGCAGTTCTTC.

This clone appeared a few times. The chain is built from TRBV28 and TRBJ2-7; TRBD1 matches 7 bases. The CDR3 contains 12 residues. The junction had 3 bases not matched to a gene; V was cut back by 3 bases and J by 7 bases. CDR1 MDHEN and CDR2 SYDVKM come from the germline V gene. CDR3 DNA: TGTGCCAGCAGTTTTACGACAGGGGAGCAGTACTTC. It encodes CASSFTTGEQYF.

This clone showed up just a few times. The chain is built from TRBV9 and TRBJ2-7; 12 bases map to TRBD2. Trimming cost V 0 bases and J 4 bases; bases outside gene matches: 8. Germline loops: CDR1 SGDLS, CDR2 YYNGEE. The CDR3 is 17 amino acids. CDR3 sequence: CASSVGASGRGTYEQYF. As DNA, the CDR3 is TGTGCCAGCAGCGTAGGGGCTAGCGGGAGGGGTACTTACGAGCAGTACTTC.

The table lists this clone with a few counts. The chain links TRBV7-9 to TRBJ2-3, with D hard to call. This CDR3 contains 14 residues. The germline gives CDR1 SEHNR, CDR2 FQNEAQ (reference sequence). V lost 1 base and J 6 bases, leaving 11 bases between the germline ends. In DNA, the CDR3 is TGTGCCAGCAGCTTAGTTGGCTCCGGGGATACGCAGTATTTT. It translates to CASSLVGSGDTQYF.

The gene calls are TRBV5-4 and TRBJ1-2; D not certain. V was trimmed by 2 bases and J by 8 bases, leaving 7 bases between them. CDR1 is SGHNT and CDR2 is YYREEE in the germline V gene (reference sequence). The CDR3 sequence is 11 residues long. The CDR3 region has the DNA TGTGCCAGCAGCTTCAACACCGGCTACACCTTC. Protein: CASSFNTGYTF. The full variable domain, in which reference TRBV5-4 and TRBJ1-2 provide the parts outside the CDR3, is ETGVTQSPTHLIKTRGQQVTLRCSSQSGHNTVSWYQQALGQGPQFIFQYYREEENGRGNFPPRFSGLQFPNYSSELNVNALELDDSALYLCASSFNTGYTFGSGTRLTVV.

This clone was seen a few times. V and J are TRBV28 and TRBJ2-7, with TRBD2 as a possible D gene (6 bases). CDR1 and CDR2 from the germline V gene are MDHEN and SYDVKM. Trimming pared 9 bases from V and 2 bases from J, leaving 14 bases between. The CDR3 consists of 13 residues. Here the CDR3 DNA reads TGTGCCAGTCGGGACTCGAGAGCCTACGAGCAGTACTTC. Its protein product is CASRDSRAYEQYF.

This clone came up a few times. The V and J genes are TRBV11-2 and TRBJ1-2; D is undetermined. Germline lookup yields CDR1 SGHAT and CDR2 FQNNGV. There are 11 residues in the CDR3. Trimming took 5 bases from V and 5 from J, leaving 6 bases between them. The CDR3 DNA reads TGTGCCAGCAGCCGGGTTTATGGCTACACCTTC. It is translated as CASSRVYGYTF.

This clone was counted a few times. This chain connects TRBV5-1 to TRBJ2-5; TRBD2 is a possible D gene (5 bases). The CDR3 has 13 residues. The germline V gene has CDR1 SGHRS and CDR2 YFSETQ. The V gene lost 3 bases and the J gene lost 5 bases, with 11 bases spanning the gap. CDR3 in amino acids: CASSWTSRETQYF. The CDR3 DNA sequence: TGCGCCAGCAGCTGGACTTCGCGGGAGACCCAGTACTTC.

The chain links TRBV30 to TRBJ1-5; possibly TRBD1 for D (6 bases). The germline CDR1 and CDR2 sequences are GTSNPN and SVGIG (reference sequence). The CDR3 has 14 amino acids. Trimming took off 5 bases at V and 0 bases at J, with 11 bases between the two ends. CDR3 region: CAWAQGDSNQPQHF. For the CDR3, the DNA is TGTGCCTGGGCACAGGGAGATAGCAATCAGCCCCAGCATTTT.

This clone was found a few times. The chain combines TRBV14 with TRBJ2-2, with D possibly TRBD1 on 6 matching bases. This CDR3 is built from 13 residues. Per the germline V gene, CDR1 is SGHDN and CDR2 is FVKESK. Trimming removed 3 bases at V and 4 bases at J, with 6 bases between. The CDR3 spells CASSHRGTGELFF. The CDR3 DNA reads as TGTGCCAGCAGCCACAGGGGCACCGGGGAGCTGTTTTTT. The variable domain in full, completed from reference TRBV14 and TRBJ2-2, reads EAGVTQFPSHSVIEKGQTVTLRCDPISGHDNLYWYRRVMGKEIKFLLHFVKESKQDESGMPNNRFLAERTGGTYSTLKVQPAELEDSGVYFCASSHRGTGELFFGEGSRLTVL.

Here the CDR3 reads CASSPSLGGTNYGYTF. In nucleotides, the CDR3 is TGCGCCAGCAGCCCCTCTCTGGGAGGGACCAACTATGGCTACACCTTC. The chain joins TRBV4-3 to TRBJ1-2, with D tentatively TRBD1 (5 bases). V was clipped by 4 bases and J by 2 bases, with 17 bases between them. This CDR3 has 16 residues. Germline lookup yields CDR1 LGHNA and CDR2 YSLEER.

The V and J genes are TRBV19 and TRBJ1-5, with D possibly TRBD1 on 5 matching bases. CDR1 LNHDA and CDR2 SQIVND come from the germline V gene (reference sequence). The CDR3 is 14 residues long. With 6 bases removed from V and 3 bases from J, the gap between germline ends came to 12 bases. CDR3 DNA: TGTGCCAGTAGCCCGACAGCTTACAATCAGCCCCAGCATTTT. It translates to CASSPTAYNQPQHF. The full variable domain, with the rest looked up from reference TRBV19 and TRBJ1-5, is DGGITQSPKYLFRKEGQNVTLSCEQNLNHDAMYWYRQDPGQGLRLIYYSQIVNDFQKGDIAEGYSVSREKKESFPLTVTSAQKNPTAFYLCASSPTAYNQPQHFGDGTRLSIL.

The V and J genes are TRBV29-1 and TRBJ1-2; possible D gene TRBD1, 6 bases. The length of the CDR3 is 13 residues. The ends were cut back, 6 bases at V and 4 bases at J, with 15 bases in the middle. The V gene's germline CDR1 is SQVTM and CDR2 ANQGSEA. CDR3 in DNA: TGCAGCGTCGCCACCCAGACAGGCTATGGCTACACCTTC. Amino acids: CSVATQTGYGYTF.

This chain joins TRBV7-2 and TRBJ2-1; D not resolved. Germline lookup yields CDR1 SGHTA and CDR2 FQGNSA. The CDR3 sequence is 14 residues long. V was pared by 0 bases and J by 3 bases, with 6 bases between. The CDR3 loop is CASSLARNYNEQFF. For the CDR3, the DNA is TGTGCCAGCAGCTTAGCGCGGAACTACAATGAGCAGTTCTTC.

This clone was detected only a few times. The DNA of the CDR3 is TGTGCCAGCAGTATCCTCCGGGGCGGGGTCCACGAGCAGTACTTC. This gives the protein CASSILRGGVHEQYF. The chain combines TRBV27 with TRBJ2-7; D may be TRBD2 (6 bases). V was trimmed by 5 bases and J by 5 bases, leaving 19 bases between them. Germline loops: CDR1 MNHEY, CDR2 SMNVEV (reference sequence). CDR3 length: 15 residues.

V usage is TRBV7-9 and J usage is TRBJ2-7; perhaps TRBD2 as D (6 bases). The CDR3 is 12 residues long. The germline V gene encodes CDR1 SEHNR and CDR2 FQNEAQ (reference sequence). Trimming pared 5 bases from V and 2 bases from J, leaving 7 bases between. The DNA of the CDR3 is TGTGCCAGCAGCCGGGGGACCTACGAGCAGTACTTC. Residues: CASSRGTYEQYF.

This chain connects TRBV15 to TRBJ2-3, with 7 bases identical to TRBD2. The V gene end was trimmed by 5 bases and the J gene end by 5 bases; junction bases not matched to a gene: 13. The V gene's germline CDR1 is LNHNV and CDR2 YYDKDF (reference sequence). CDR3 length equals 16 residues. For the CDR3, the DNA is TGTGCCACCAGCGCCCGACTAGCACCGAGGCAAGATACGCAGTATTTT. Protein: CATSARLAPRQDTQYF.

This clone was counted between two and nine times. The chain is built from TRBV5-4 and TRBJ2-1; tentatively, D is TRBD1 (5 bases). The CDR3 is 12 residues long. V gave up 4 bases and J gave up 6 bases, with 8 bases separating them. In germline, CDR1 is SGHNT, CDR2 YYREEE (reference sequence). The CDR3 protein is CASSIDSNEQFF. The CDR3 region has the DNA TGTGCCAGCAGCATAGACAGCAATGAGCAGTTCTTC.

This clone was recorded only once. The chain links TRBV9 to TRBJ2-3; TRBD2 aligns across 7 bases. The J segment lost 14 bases and the V segment lost 3 bases, leaving 9 bases of the junction unmatched. The CDR3 is 12 residues long. Germline V lookup: CDR1 SGDLS, CDR2 YYNGEE. Here the CDR3 DNA reads TGTGCCAGCAGCGGACCGGGACTACCCTTGTATTTT. Translating gives CASSGPGLPLYF.

As for this clone: The sample has other DNA sequences that encode this CDR3 too. The chain has TRBV9 and TRBJ2-2; TRBD1 aligns across 11 bases. Germline V lookup: CDR1 SGDLS, CDR2 YYNGEE. With 0 bases clipped from V and 6 bases from J, the junction kept 1 base outside the gene matches. CDR3 length: 15 amino acids. The CDR3 DNA follows: TGTGCCAGCAGCGTAGGGGGACAGGGGGCCGGGGAGCTGTTTTTT. Protein sequence: CASSVGGQGAGELFF.

This chain links TRBV4-2 with TRBJ1-1, with a weak D call TRBD1 (5 bases). This CDR3 region has 13 residues. Trimming took off 10 bases at V and 1 base at J, with 13 bases between the two ends. The germline gives CDR1 LGHNA, CDR2 YNFKEQ. CDR3 sequence reads: CATVLQGNTEAFF. The CDR3 DNA sequence: TGTGCCACCGTCCTCCAGGGGAACACTGAAGCTTTCTTT.

This clone was detected a few times. The chain uses TRBV28 and TRBJ2-4, with TRBD1 matching over 11 bases. Losses at the gene ends were 4 bases for V and 6 bases for J; bases not matched to a gene: 2. CDR1 and CDR2 (germline): MDHEN, SYDVKM. CDR3 size: 14 residues. The CDR3 DNA follows: TGTGCCAGCAGTTCCGGGACAGGGGGAAACATTCAGTACTTC. Translating it yields CASSSGTGGNIQYF.

This chain uses TRBV29-1 with TRBJ2-1; 10 bases are a match to TRBD1. This CDR3 contains 17 residues. Germline CDR1 is SQVTM and CDR2 is ANQGSEA. The V segment lost 7 bases and the J segment 1 base; nucleotides outside the gene matches: 13. Here the CDR3 DNA reads TGCAGCGCCCCAATCCTCCCGGGACAGGGGTCCTACAATGAGCAGTTCTTC. Translated, it gives CSAPILPGQGSYNEQFF.

V usage is TRBV19 and J usage is TRBJ2-6; D is ambiguous. In germline, CDR1 is LNHDA, CDR2 SQIVND (reference sequence). This CDR3 is built from 14 residues. Trimming removed 6 bases at V and 0 bases at J, with 6 bases between. This CDR3 reads CASREISGANVLTF. CDR3 nucleotides: TGTGCCAGTAGGGAGATCTCTGGGGCCAACGTCCTGACTTTC.

This chain joins TRBV4-1 and TRBJ2-2; TRBD2 is a possible D gene (6 bases). The CDR3 is 15 residues long. Trimming removed 4 bases from V and 6 bases from J, with 15 bases in between. Germline V gene lookup returns CDR1 MGHRA and CDR2 YSYEKL. CDR3 DNA sequence: TGCGCCAGCAGCCTGGGGGGAGGTGCAGCCGGGGAGCTGTTTTTT. This translates into CASSLGGGAAGELFF.